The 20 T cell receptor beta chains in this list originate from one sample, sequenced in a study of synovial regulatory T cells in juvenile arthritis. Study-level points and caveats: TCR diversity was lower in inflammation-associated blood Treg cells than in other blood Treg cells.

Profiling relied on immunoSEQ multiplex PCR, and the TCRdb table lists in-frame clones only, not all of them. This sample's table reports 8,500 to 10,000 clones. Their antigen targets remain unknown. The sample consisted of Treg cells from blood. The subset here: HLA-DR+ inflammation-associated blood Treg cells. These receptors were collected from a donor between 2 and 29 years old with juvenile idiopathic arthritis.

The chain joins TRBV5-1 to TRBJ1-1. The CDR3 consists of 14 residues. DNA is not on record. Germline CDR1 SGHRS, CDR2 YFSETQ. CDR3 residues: CASKIGGMNTEAFF.

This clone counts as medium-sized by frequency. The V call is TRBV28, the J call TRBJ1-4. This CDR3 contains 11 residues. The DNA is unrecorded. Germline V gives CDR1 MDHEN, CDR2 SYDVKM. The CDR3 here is CASRTTEKLFF.

CDR3 protein: CASTITGGTDTQYF. The J gene is TRBJ2-3, the V gene TRBV27; without DNA, the TCRdb call of TRBD1 cannot be checked. Germline assignment: CDR1 MNHEY and CDR2 SMNVEV (reference sequence). There are 14 residues in the CDR3. The record lacks a DNA sequence.

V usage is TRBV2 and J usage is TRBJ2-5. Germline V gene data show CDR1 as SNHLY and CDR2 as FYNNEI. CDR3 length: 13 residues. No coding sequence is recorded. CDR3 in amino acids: CASSSGSPNEQYF.

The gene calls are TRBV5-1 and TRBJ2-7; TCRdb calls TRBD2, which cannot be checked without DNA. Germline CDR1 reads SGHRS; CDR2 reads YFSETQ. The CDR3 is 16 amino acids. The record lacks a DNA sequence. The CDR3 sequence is CASSLDAALKSYEQYF.

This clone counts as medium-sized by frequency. This CDR3 reads CASSYRQDSSLLFF. The chain uses TRBV6-5 and TRBJ1-4; without DNA, the TCRdb call of TRBD1 cannot be checked. The length of the CDR3 is 14 residues. DNA for this receptor is not on file. Germline CDR1 is MNHEY and CDR2 is SVGAGI.

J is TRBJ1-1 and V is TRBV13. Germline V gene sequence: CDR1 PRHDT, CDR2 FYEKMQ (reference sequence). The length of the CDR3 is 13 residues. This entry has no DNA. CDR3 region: CASRSGRATEAFF.

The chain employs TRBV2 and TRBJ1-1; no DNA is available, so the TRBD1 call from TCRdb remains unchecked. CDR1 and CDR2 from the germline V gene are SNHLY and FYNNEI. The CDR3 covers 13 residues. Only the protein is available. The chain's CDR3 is CASSADRGAEAFF.

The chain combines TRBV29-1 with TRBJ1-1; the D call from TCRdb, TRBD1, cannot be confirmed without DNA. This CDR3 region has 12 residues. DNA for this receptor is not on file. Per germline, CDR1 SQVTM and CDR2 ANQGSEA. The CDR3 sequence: CSVWGTVLGAFF.

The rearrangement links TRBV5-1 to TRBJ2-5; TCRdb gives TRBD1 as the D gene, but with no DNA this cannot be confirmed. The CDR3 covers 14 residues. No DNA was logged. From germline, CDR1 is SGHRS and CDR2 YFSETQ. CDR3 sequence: CASSTGGLGETQYF.

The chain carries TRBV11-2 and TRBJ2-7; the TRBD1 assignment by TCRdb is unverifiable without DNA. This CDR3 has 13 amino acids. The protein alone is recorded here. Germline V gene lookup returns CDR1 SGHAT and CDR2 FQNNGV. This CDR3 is CASSLAGSYEQYF.

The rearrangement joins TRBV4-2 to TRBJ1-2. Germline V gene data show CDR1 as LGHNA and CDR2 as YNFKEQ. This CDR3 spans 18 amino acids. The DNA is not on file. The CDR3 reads CASSHPRGRRPIDYGYTF.

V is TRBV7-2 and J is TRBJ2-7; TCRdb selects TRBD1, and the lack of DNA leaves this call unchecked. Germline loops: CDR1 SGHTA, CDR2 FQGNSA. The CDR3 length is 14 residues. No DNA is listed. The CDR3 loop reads CASSQTGGSYEQYF. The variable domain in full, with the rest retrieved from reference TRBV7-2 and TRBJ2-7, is GAGVSQSPSNKVTEKGKDVELRCDPISGHTALYWYRQSLGQGLEFLIYFQGNSAPDKSGLPSDRFSAERTGGSVSTLTIQRTQQEDSAVYLCASSQTGGSYEQYFGPGTRLTVT.

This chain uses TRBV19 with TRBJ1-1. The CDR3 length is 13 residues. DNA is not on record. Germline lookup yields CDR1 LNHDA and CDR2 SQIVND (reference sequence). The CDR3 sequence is CASTGTPNTEAFF.

CDR3 sequence reads: CATSRDRSSNQPQHF. This chain uses TRBV15 with TRBJ1-5; TCRdb gives TRBD1 as the D gene, but with no DNA this cannot be confirmed. CDR1 LNHNV and CDR2 YYDKDF come from the germline V gene (reference sequence). This CDR3 is 15 amino acids long. The protein alone is recorded here.

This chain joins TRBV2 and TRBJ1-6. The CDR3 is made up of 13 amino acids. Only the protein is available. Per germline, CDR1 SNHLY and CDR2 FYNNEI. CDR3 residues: CASSQTANSPLHF.

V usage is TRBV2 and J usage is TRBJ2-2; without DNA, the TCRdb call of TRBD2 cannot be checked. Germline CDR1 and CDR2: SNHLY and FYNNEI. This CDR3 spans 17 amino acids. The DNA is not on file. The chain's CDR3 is CASSPTSGVINTGELFF.

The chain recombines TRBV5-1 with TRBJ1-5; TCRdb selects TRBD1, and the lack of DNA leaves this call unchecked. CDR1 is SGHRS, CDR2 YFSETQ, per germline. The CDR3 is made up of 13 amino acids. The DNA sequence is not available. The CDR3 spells CASSLDSLGPQHF. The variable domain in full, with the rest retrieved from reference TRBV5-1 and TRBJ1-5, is KAGVTQTPRYLIKTRGQQVTLSCSPISGHRSVSWYQQTPGQGLQFLFEYFSETQRNKGNFPGRFSGRQFSNSRSEMNVSTLELGDSALYLCASSLDSLGPQHFGDGTRLSIL.

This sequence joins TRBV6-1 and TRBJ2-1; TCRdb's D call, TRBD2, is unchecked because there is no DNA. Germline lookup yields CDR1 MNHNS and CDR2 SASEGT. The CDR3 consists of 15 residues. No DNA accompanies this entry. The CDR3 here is CASSEREGRYNEQFF.

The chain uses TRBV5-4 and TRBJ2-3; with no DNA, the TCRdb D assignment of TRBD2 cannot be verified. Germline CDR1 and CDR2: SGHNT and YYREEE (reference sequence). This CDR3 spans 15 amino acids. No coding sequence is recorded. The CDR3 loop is CASSLAAGGTDTQYF. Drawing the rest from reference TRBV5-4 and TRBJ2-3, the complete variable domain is ETGVTQSPTHLIKTRGQQVTLRCSSQSGHNTVSWYQQALGQGPQFIFQYYREEENGRGNFPPRFSGLQFPNYSSELNVNALELDDSALYLCASSLAAGGTDTQYFGPGTRLTVL.